This T cell receptor (beta chain) is drawn from a study of blood T cell repertoires in COVID-19. TCRdb's table, derived via immunoSEQ multiplex PCR, lists solely in-frame clones and lacks some. The table lists about 330,000 clones, around 84% of them singletons, with more than 9% in the top ten. This clone appeared a few times. Germline lookup yields CDR1 SGHRS and CDR2 YFSETQ. V lost 4 bases, J lost 10 bases, and 17 bases lay in between. The CDR3 is made up of 13 amino acids. This TCR was sampled from a young woman who had recovered from COVID-19. The chain is built from TRBV5-1 and TRBJ1-2; D possibly corresponds to TRBD1 (5 bases). The sequenced material came from PBMCs or T cells enriched from blood (not recorded which). The CDR3: CASSPDQTTDYTF. CDR3 in DNA: TGCGCCAGCAGCCCCGACCAAACGACAGACTACACCTTC.